Below, 25 T cell receptor beta chains from the same sample are listed, as sequenced in a study of T cell repertoires in cytomegalovirus infection. Each CDR3 protein is one row after TCRdb ran MiXCR on the reads. This sample has about 27,000 distinct CDR3 sequences; around 19% occur once, and the top ten carry roughly 80%. These receptors' antigens are unknown. Sequences were derived from CD8+ T cells from cultured PBMCs, sampled from culture after CMV antigen stimulation. These receptors all stem from a human donor in good health (CMV status not recorded). Some clones in this sample may be carry-over from other donors' samples.

This clonotype showed up many times. The chain joins TRBV7-8 to TRBJ2-3; a weak D match, TRBD2 (6 bases). V gave up 1 base and J gave up 2 bases, with 13 bases separating them. CDR3 length equals 16 residues. The germline V gene encodes CDR1 SGHVS and CDR2 FQNEAQ. In DNA, the CDR3 is TGTGCCAGCAGCTTAGAAGGGAGGTCGGCCACAGATACGCAGTATTTT. It specifies CASSLEGRSATDTQYF.

The chain employs TRBV6-1 and TRBJ2-3; 10 bases match TRBD2. Germline-derived CDR1 and CDR2 are MNHNS and SASEGT. The ends lost 7 bases at V and 5 bases at J; junction bases unmatched: 15. The CDR3 has 17 amino acids. The CDR3 spells CASTELGLAGAVDTQYF. CDR3 bases: TGTGCCAGCACCGAATTGGGTCTAGCGGGAGCGGTAGATACGCAGTATTTT.

This clonotype was found a few times. The chain recombines TRBV29-1 with TRBJ2-7; a weak D match, TRBD1 (7 bases). The CDR3 spans 13 residues. CDR1 and CDR2 (germline): SQVTM, ANQGSEA. V lost 4 bases and J 3 bases, leaving 13 bases between the germline ends. This CDR3 reads CSVGRGENYEQYF. As DNA, the CDR3 is TGCAGCGTTGGCAGGGGGGAAAACTACGAGCAGTACTTC.

The chain joins TRBV7-8 to TRBJ2-1; 13 bases line up with TRBD2. Germline loops: CDR1 SGHVS, CDR2 FQNEAQ. The CDR3 covers 17 residues. V shed 0 bases, J shed 8 bases, and the junction held 7 bases outside the gene matches. The CDR3 coding sequence is TGTGCCAGCAGCTTAGCGGAGGGACTAGCGGGAAGGCATGAGCAGTTCTTC. As protein: CASSLAEGLAGRHEQFF. The whole variable domain, filled in from reference TRBV7-8 and TRBJ2-1, reads GAGVSQSPRYKVAKRGQDVALRCDPISGHVSLFWYQQALGQGPEFLTYFQNEAQLDKSGLPSDRFFAERPEGSVSTLKIQRTQQEDSAVYLCASSLAEGLAGRHEQFFGPGTRLTVL.

This clonotype was seen only a few times. The V call is TRBV7-3, the J call TRBJ2-5, with a tentative D call TRBD2 (5 bases). Deletions cut 5 bases from V and 5 bases from J, with 12 bases between. The CDR3 is 13 amino acids. Germline V gene data show CDR1 as SGHTA and CDR2 as FQGTGA. Here the CDR3 DNA reads TGTGCCAGCAGCCGACTATTGGGGGAGACCCAGTACTTC. Translating it yields CASSRLLGETQYF.

This sequence joins TRBV28 and TRBJ2-5; the D gene could be TRBD1 or TRBD2 (6 bases each). There are 14 residues in the CDR3. V gave up 6 bases and J gave up 5 bases, with 16 bases separating them. Germline values: CDR1 MDHEN, CDR2 SYDVKM. DNA of the CDR3: TGTGCCAGCAGCCGCCGGGGGCAGAAGGAGACCCAGTACTTC. As protein: CASSRRGQKETQYF.

This sequence joins TRBV7-4 and TRBJ1-2, with D possibly being TRBD1 (5 bases). The CDR3 is made up of 13 amino acids. Trimming shortened V by 5 bases and J by 4 bases, and 11 bases separated the two germline ends. Germline V lookup: CDR1 SGHVT, CDR2 SQSDAQ. The CDR3 DNA sequence: TGTGCCAGCAGCCCAGGACACTCCTATGGCTACACCTTC. Its protein is CASSPGHSYGYTF.

The chain joins TRBV4-1 to TRBJ2-5; D is perhaps TRBD1 or TRBD2 (5 bases each). Germline V lookup: CDR1 MGHRA, CDR2 YSYEKL. V dropped 1 base and J dropped 4 bases, with 13 bases sitting between them. CDR3 size: 15 residues. In nucleotides, the CDR3 is TGCGCCAGCAGCCAAGGCGAGGGGTCGGGAGAGACCCAGTACTTC. This sequence encodes CASSQGEGSGETQYF.

This clonotype has just a few counts. This chain joins TRBV10-3 and TRBJ2-7, with D uncertain. The CDR3 contains 13 residues. Trimming removed 2 bases at V and 7 bases at J, with 12 bases between. Germline values: CDR1 ENHRY, CDR2 SYGVKD. DNA of the CDR3: TGTGCCATCAGTGAGACTGGAAGCCCGGAGCAGTACTTC. Translation gives CAISETGSPEQYF.

This clonotype was picked up a small number of times. The chain employs TRBV29-1 and TRBJ2-1; 7 bases are a match to TRBD2. V was pared by 4 bases and J by 9 bases, with 9 bases of the junction left unmatched. CDR1 SQVTM and CDR2 ANQGSEA come from the germline V gene. This CDR3 is 13 amino acids long. The chain's CDR3 is CSVAMAGVGEQFF. The CDR3 nucleotides are TGCAGCGTTGCAATGGCGGGAGTTGGTGAGCAGTTCTTC.

The J gene is TRBJ1-1, the V gene TRBV5-1; D may be TRBD1 (5 bases). V dropped 2 bases and J dropped 1 base, with 12 bases sitting between them. The CDR3 contains 15 residues. Germline V gene sequence: CDR1 SGHRS, CDR2 YFSETQ. The CDR3 DNA reads TGCGCCAGCAGCTTATCCGGGACGGGGAACACTGAAGCTTTCTTT. Translating gives CASSLSGTGNTEAFF. Drawing the rest from reference TRBV5-1 and TRBJ1-1, the complete variable domain is KAGVTQTPRYLIKTRGQQVTLSCSPISGHRSVSWYQQTPGQGLQFLFEYFSETQRNKGNFPGRFSGRQFSNSRSEMNVSTLELGDSALYLCASSLSGTGNTEAFFGQGTRLTVV.

There are a few counts of this clonotype. J is TRBJ2-7 and V is TRBV5-4; no reliable D call. The germline CDR1 and CDR2 sequences are SGHNT and YYREEE (reference sequence). The CDR3 length is 13 residues. V was pared by 1 base and J by 6 bases, with 11 bases between. CDR3 region: CASSLLLSREQYF. CDR3 in DNA: TGTGCCAGCAGCTTGTTGCTTTCACGCGAGCAGTACTTC.

V gene TRBV5-1 combines with J gene TRBJ2-1; 8 positions match TRBD2. CDR3 size: 15 residues. V lost 4 bases to trimming and J lost 6 bases; unmatched junction nucleotides: 9. Germline V gives CDR1 SGHRS, CDR2 YFSETQ. CDR3 bases: TGCGCCAGCAGCACTCAGAGCGGGAGACTCAATGAGCAGTTCTTC. Its translation: CASSTQSGRLNEQFF.

The sample holds a few counts of this clonotype. The chain couples TRBV7-8 to TRBJ2-3; 7 bases are shared with TRBD2. Germline CDR1 is SGHVS and CDR2 is FQNEAQ. This CDR3 contains 16 residues. V gave up 3 bases and J gave up 5 bases; unmatched junction bases: 11. The CDR3 region is CASSFSKAGALDTQYF. Here the CDR3 DNA reads TGTGCCAGCAGCTTCTCAAAGGCGGGAGCGTTAGATACGCAGTATTTT.

This clonotype was observed a handful of times. This sequence joins TRBV7-2 and TRBJ2-1; 7 bases are shared with TRBD2. Germline V gene sequence: CDR1 SGHTA, CDR2 FQGNSA. The CDR3 extends over 16 amino acids. Trimming took 7 bases from V and 2 from J; bases not matched to a gene: 11. The CDR3: CASTTIRDYPYNEQFF. DNA of the CDR3: TGTGCCAGCACGACCATACGGGACTATCCCTACAATGAGCAGTTCTTC.

The genes are TRBV7-9 and TRBJ2-1, with a possible D match to TRBD2 (6 bases). The end of the DNA fits TRBJ2-5 better, so the J call may be wrong. The CDR3 is made up of 15 amino acids. Per the germline V gene, CDR1 is SEHNR and CDR2 is FQNEAQ (reference sequence). The chain's CDR3 is CVSSIGSPLVETQYF. In DNA, the CDR3 is TGTGTCTCGTCGATCGGGAGCCCCCTCGTAGAGACCCAGTACTTC.

The table lists this clonotype with a count of one. The chain joins TRBV7-9 to TRBJ1-5, with D possibly matching TRBD1 (6 bases). CDR3 length: 15 residues. Germline V gene lookup returns CDR1 SEHNR and CDR2 FQNEAQ (reference sequence). The V end was cut by 4 bases, the J end by 2 bases, with 12 bases between. The CDR3 DNA is TGTGCCAGCAGCTCCTCGGGGGCCGGCAATCAGCCCCAGCATTTT. The encoded protein is CASSSSGAGNQPQHF.

In its sample, this clonotype was seen a few times. The rearrangement uses TRBV28 and TRBJ2-2, with D uncertain. The V gene's germline CDR1 is MDHEN and CDR2 SYDVKM. This CDR3 region has 15 residues. Trimming removed 6 bases at V and 0 bases at J, with 11 bases between. The CDR3 region has the DNA TGTGCCAGCAGCCACTTGACACCGAACACCGGGGAGCTGTTTTTT. Translation: CASSHLTPNTGELFF. Full variable domain (missing parts from reference TRBV28 and TRBJ2-2): DVKVTQSSRYLVKRTGEKVFLECVQDMDHENMFWYRQDPGLGLRLIYFSYDVKMKEKGDIPEGYSVSREKKERFSLILESASTNQTSMYLCASSHLTPNTGELFFGEGSRLTVL.

In its sample, this clonotype was seen a few times. The CDR3: CASSLWDREAFF. CDR3 nucleotide sequence: TGTGCCAGCAGCTTATGGGACAGAGAAGCTTTCTTT. This chain links TRBV7-8 with TRBJ1-1, with 7 nucleotides matching TRBD1. After removal of 2 bases from V and 8 bases from J, the junction contained 2 bases not matched to a gene. CDR3 length: 12 residues. CDR1 and CDR2 (germline): SGHVS, FQNEAQ. Full variable domain (outside the CDR3, taken from reference TRBV7-8 and TRBJ1-1): GAGVSQSPRYKVAKRGQDVALRCDPISGHVSLFWYQQALGQGPEFLTYFQNEAQLDKSGLPSDRFFAERPEGSVSTLKIQRTQQEDSAVYLCASSLWDREAFFGQGTRLTVV.

This clonotype was observed a few times. This sequence joins TRBV7-2 and TRBJ2-7; 12 nucleotides agree with TRBD2. The CDR3 loop spans 15 amino acids. Losses at the gene ends were 5 bases for V and 4 bases for J; bases not matched to a gene: 6. Germline V CDR1 and CDR2: SGHTA, FQGNSA. The chain's CDR3 is CASSTLAGGGYEQYF. Here the CDR3 DNA reads TGTGCCAGCAGCACCCTAGCGGGGGGGGGTTACGAGCAGTACTTC.

The chain has TRBV7-8 and TRBJ2-3, with a weak D call TRBD2 (6 bases). Germline CDR1 and CDR2: SGHVS and FQNEAQ. Trimming shortened V by 1 base and J by 6 bases, and 26 bases separated the two germline ends. The CDR3 length is 19 residues. The CDR3 DNA is TGTGCCAGCAGCTTAGAGACGGCGGTCGGGCGGGACGGTTTGGATACGCAGTATTTT. It specifies CASSLETAVGRDGLDTQYF. Variable domain in full (rest from reference TRBV7-8 and TRBJ2-3): GAGVSQSPRYKVAKRGQDVALRCDPISGHVSLFWYQQALGQGPEFLTYFQNEAQLDKSGLPSDRFFAERPEGSVSTLKIQRTQQEDSAVYLCASSLETAVGRDGLDTQYFGPGTRLTVL.

The V call is TRBV15, the J call TRBJ1-6; no definite D call. V lost 0 bases and J 6 bases, leaving 18 bases between the germline ends. Germline-derived CDR1 and CDR2 are LNHNV and YYDKDF (reference sequence). The CDR3 runs to 18 residues. This CDR3 is CATSRDQNLSGRNSPLHF. In nucleotides, the CDR3 is TGTGCCACCAGCAGAGATCAAAACCTTTCGGGCCGTAATTCACCCCTCCACTTT.

The rearrangement uses TRBV6-2 or TRBV6-3 and TRBJ1-1, with unresolved D. Trimming pared 2 bases from V and 0 bases from J, leaving 7 bases between. The V gene's germline CDR1 is MNHEY and CDR2 SVGEGT. This CDR3 is built from 14 residues. CDR3 DNA: TGTGCCAGCAGTTACAGGGCACTGAACACTGAAGCTTTCTTT. Encoded protein: CASSYRALNTEAFF.

The CDR3 nucleotides are TGTGCCAGCGGAGCCTCGACGGATAGCAATCAGCCCCAGCATTTT. Residues: CASGASTDSNQPQHF. This chain links TRBV6-1 with TRBJ1-5; D is uncertain. The CDR3 has 15 residues. Trimming left V 8 bases short and J 0 bases short, with 14 bases between. Germline lookup yields CDR1 MNHNS and CDR2 SASEGT.

Many counts were recorded for this clonotype. The CDR3 loop reads CASSQDGAGSSYNEQFF. CDR3 coding DNA: TGCGCCAGCAGCCAAGACGGGGCGGGGAGCTCCTACAATGAGCAGTTCTTC. The chain joins TRBV4-3 to TRBJ2-1, with a weak D call TRBD2 (6 bases). CDR1 LGHNA and CDR2 YSLEER come from the germline V gene. Trimming cost V 0 bases and J 0 bases, with 12 bases left between them. This CDR3 has 17 amino acids.